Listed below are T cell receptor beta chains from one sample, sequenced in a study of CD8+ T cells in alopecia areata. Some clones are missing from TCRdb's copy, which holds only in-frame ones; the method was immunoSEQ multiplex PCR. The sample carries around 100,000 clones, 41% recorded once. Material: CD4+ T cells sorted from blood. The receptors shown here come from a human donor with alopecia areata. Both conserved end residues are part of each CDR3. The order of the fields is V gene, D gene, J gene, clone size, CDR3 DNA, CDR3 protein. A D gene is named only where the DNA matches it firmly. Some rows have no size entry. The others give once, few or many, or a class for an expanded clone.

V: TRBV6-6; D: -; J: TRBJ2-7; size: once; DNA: TGTGCCAGCAGTTACTCCGTGCAGGCCCAGTACGAGCAGTACTTC; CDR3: CASSYSVQAQYEQYF
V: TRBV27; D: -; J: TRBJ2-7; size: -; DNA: TGTGCCAGCAGTCTTCTCCCTTATTACGAGCAGTACTTC; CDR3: CASSLLPYYEQYF
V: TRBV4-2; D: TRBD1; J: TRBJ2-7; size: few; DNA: TGTGCCAGCAGCCCTGGCGGACAGGCCTCCTACGAGCAGTACTTC; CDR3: CASSPGGQASYEQYF
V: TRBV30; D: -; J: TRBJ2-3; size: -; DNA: TGTGCCTGGAGTGGGACAGCCAAAAGTAGGCAGATAACTACGCAGTATTTT; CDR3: CAWSGTAKSRQITTQYF
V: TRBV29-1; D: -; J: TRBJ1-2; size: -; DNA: TGCAGCGTTGCCCCGGCAGGGGATTATGGCTACACCTTC; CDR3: CSVAPAGDYGYTF
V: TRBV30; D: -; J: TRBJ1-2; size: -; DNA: TGTGCCTGGACTCGGGACCGCAAGTATGGCTACACCTTC; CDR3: CAWTRDRKYGYTF
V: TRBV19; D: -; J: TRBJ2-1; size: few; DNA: TGTGCCAGTAGTATTCGGGCGAATGAGCAGTTCTTC; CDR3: CASSIRANEQFF
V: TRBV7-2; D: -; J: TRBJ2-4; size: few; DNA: TGTGCCAGCAGCTTAGGCTTAGCCAAAAACATTCAGTACTTC; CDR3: CASSLGLAKNIQYF
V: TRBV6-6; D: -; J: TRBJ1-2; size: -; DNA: TGTGCCAGCAGCCAACAGATCGGCTATGGCTACACCTTC; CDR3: CASSQQIGYGYTF
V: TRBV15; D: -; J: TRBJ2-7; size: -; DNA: TGTGCCACCAGCAGAGATCGCTCCGAGCAGTACTTC; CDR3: CATSRDRSEQYF
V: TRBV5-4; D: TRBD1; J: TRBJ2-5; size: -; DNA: TGTGCCAGCTCAGTCGGGACAGATAAAGAGACCCAGTACTTC; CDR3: CASSVGTDKETQYF
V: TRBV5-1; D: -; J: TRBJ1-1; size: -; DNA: TGCGCCAGCAGCTTGGAAGGTGGGACTTTCTTT; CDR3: CASSLEGGTFF
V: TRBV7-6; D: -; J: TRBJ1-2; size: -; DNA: TGTGCCAGCAGCCAAAATGGGGTAGTCTACACCTTC; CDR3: CASSQNGVVYTF
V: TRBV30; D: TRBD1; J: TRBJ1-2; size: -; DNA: TGTGCCTGGAGGGACAGGGGAGGCTATGGCTACACCTTC; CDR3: CAWRDRGGYGYTF